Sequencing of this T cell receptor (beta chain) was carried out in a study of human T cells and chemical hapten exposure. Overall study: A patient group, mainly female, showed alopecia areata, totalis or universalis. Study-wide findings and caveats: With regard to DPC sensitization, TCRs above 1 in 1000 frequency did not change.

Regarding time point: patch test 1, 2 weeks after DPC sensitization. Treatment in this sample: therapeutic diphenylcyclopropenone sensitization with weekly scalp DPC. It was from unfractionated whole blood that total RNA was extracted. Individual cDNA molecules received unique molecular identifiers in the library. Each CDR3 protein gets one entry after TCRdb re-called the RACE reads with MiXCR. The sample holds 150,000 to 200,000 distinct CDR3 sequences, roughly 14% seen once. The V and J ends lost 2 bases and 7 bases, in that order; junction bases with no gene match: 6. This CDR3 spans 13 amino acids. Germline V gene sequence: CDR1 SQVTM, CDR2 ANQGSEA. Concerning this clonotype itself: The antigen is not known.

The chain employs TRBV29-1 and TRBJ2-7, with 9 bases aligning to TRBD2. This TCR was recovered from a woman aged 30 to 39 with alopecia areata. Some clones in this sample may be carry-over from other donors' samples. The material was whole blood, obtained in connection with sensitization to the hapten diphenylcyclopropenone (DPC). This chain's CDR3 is CSVERAREGEQYF. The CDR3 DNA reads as TGCAGCGTTGAACGGGCGCGGGAGGGGGAGCAGTACTTC.